The rows below give T cell receptor beta chains drawn from one sample of a study of T cells in Graves' hyperthyroidism and ophthalmopathy. TCRdb redid the calling of the multiplex PCR reads with MiXCR, one entry per CDR3 protein. Counted here are approximately 350,000 distinct CDR3 sequences, roughly 15% occurring once; the ten biggest clones make up 15% to 20%. Sequences were obtained from blood. All receptors come from a woman in her sixties with Graves' ophthalmopathy. The CDR3 runs from the conserved cysteine through the conserved F or W. A D gene is named only where the DNA matches it firmly. The size entry is marked missing in some rows and otherwise reads once, few, many or a size class.

>TRBJ2-6|TRBD1|TRBV5-6|few
CASTLGTGGSGANVLTF
TGTGCCAGCACCTTAGGGACAGGGGGCTCTGGGGCCAACGTCCTGACTTTC
>TRBJ1-2|.|TRBV28|many
CASSGSPGTIYGYTF
TGTGCCAGCAGTGGTAGCCCAGGGACAATATATGGCTACACCTTC
>TRBJ2-5|.|TRBV5-1|.
CASSLGKETQYF
TGCGCCAGCAGCTTAGGGAAAGAGACCCAGTACTTC
>TRBJ2-7|.|TRBV24-1|many
CATSDPYHGWEQYF
TGTGCCACCAGTGACCCTTACCACGGCTGGGAGCAGTACTTC
>TRBJ1-1|.|TRBV7-9|many
CASSSGANTEAFF
TGTGCCAGCAGCTCAGGGGCGAACACTGAAGCTTTCTTT
>TRBJ2-7|TRBD1|TRBV11-2|many
CASSFSWTGEEEYF
TGTGCCAGCAGCTTTTCCTGGACAGGGGAGGAGGAGTACTTC
>TRBJ1-4|.|TRBV20-1|.
CSARDPRGAEKLFF
TGCAGTGCTAGAGATCCTCGGGGGGCGGAAAAACTGTTTTTT
>TRBJ2-1|.|TRBV12-3/TRBV12-4|many
CASSSNRDFSEQFF
TGTGCCAGCAGTTCAAACCGGGACTTCAGTGAGCAGTTCTTC
>TRBJ2-1|.|TRBV6-1|.
CASTQRYNEQFF
TGTGCCAGCACCCAAAGGTACAATGAGCAGTTCTTC
>TRBJ1-4|.|TRBV28|many
CASHEDREKLFF
TGTGCCAGCCATGAGGATCGAGAAAAACTGTTTTTT
>TRBJ1-1|.|TRBV20-1|many
CSASPTTEAFF
TGCAGTGCTAGTCCGACCACTGAAGCTTTCTTT
>TRBJ2-7|.|TRBV29-1|.
CSVEVRASYEQYF
TGCAGCGTTGAAGTGAGGGCATCCTACGAGCAGTACTTC
>TRBJ2-7|TRBD2|TRBV7-3|many
CASSLLAGNNYEQYF
TGTGCCAGCAGCTTACTAGCGGGAAATAATTACGAGCAGTACTTC
>TRBJ2-1|TRBD1|TRBV6-1|few
CASRTGQVGPRQFF
TGTGCCAGCAGAACGGGACAGGTGGGACCTAGGCAGTTCTTC
>TRBJ2-7|TRBD2|TRBV12-3/TRBV12-4|.
CASSPGGAPYEQYF
TGTGCCAGCAGCCCCGGGGGGGCGCCCTACGAGCAGTACTTC
>TRBJ2-7|.|TRBV29-1|many
CSVVTQGHEQYF
TGCAGCGTTGTAACACAGGGCCACGAGCAGTACTTC
>TRBJ2-4|.|TRBV20-1|few
CTAGRLVKNIQYF
TGCACCGCAGGGCGGCTGGTCAAAAACATTCAGTACTTC
>TRBJ1-4|TRBD1|TRBV5-1|many
CASQPGQHATNEKLFF
TGCGCCAGCCAACCGGGACAGCATGCAACTAATGAAAAACTGTTTTTT
>TRBJ1-2|TRBD1|TRBV5-1|few
CASSLEGAFNGYTF
TGCGCCAGCAGCTTGGAGGGGGCGTTTAATGGCTACACCTTC
>TRBJ2-1|TRBD2|TRBV7-3|few
CASSSGGGGLNEQFF
TGTGCCAGCAGCTCAGGCGGGGGGGGGCTAAATGAGCAGTTCTTC
>TRBJ2-1|.|TRBV20-1|.
CSARDAGSTYEQFF
TGCAGTGCTAGAGACGCTGGCTCGACTTATGAGCAGTTCTTC
>TRBJ2-1|.|TRBV6-5|.
CASSYGLVAYNEQFF
TGTGCCAGCAGTTACGGGCTGGTCGCCTACAATGAGCAGTTCTTC
>TRBJ2-7|TRBD2|TRBV2|many
CASSDAGGLPYEQYF
TGTGCCAGCAGTGATGCGGGGGGCCTTCCATACGAGCAGTACTTC
>TRBJ2-3|.|TRBV27|.
CASSRRGGGLSTDTQYF
TGTGCCAGCAGCCGCAGGGGGGGGGGACTCAGCACAGATACGCAGTATTTT
>TRBJ2-1|TRBD2|TRBV28|.
CASSPLGGAFYNEQFF
TGTGCCAGCAGTCCCCTGGGAGGGGCGTTCTACAATGAGCAGTTCTTC
>TRBJ1-6|TRBD1|TRBV28|many
CASRVGQVNSPLHF
TGTGCCAGCAGGGTGGGACAGGTCAATTCACCCCTCCACTTT
>TRBJ2-6|.|TRBV19|few
CASTLGVSGANVLTF
TGTGCCAGTACCCTTGGGGTCTCTGGGGCCAACGTCCTGACTTTC
>TRBJ2-1|TRBD2|TRBV19|many
CASRRSSGRPGEQFF
TGTGCCAGCAGGCGCTCTAGCGGGAGGCCGGGGGAGCAGTTCTTC
>TRBJ2-3|.|TRBV5-1|many
CASSLLASSTDTQYF
TGCGCCAGCAGCTTGCTGGCATCCAGCACAGATACGCAGTATTTT
>TRBJ2-1|.|TRBV24-1|.
CATSDFYSGDNEQFF
TGTGCCACCAGTGATTTTTATTCAGGGGACAATGAGCAGTTCTTC
>TRBJ2-3|TRBD2|TRBV3-1|many
CASSISGLGTDTQYF
TGTGCCAGCAGCATTAGCGGGCTCGGCACAGATACGCAGTATTTT
>TRBJ2-7|TRBD2|TRBV10-3|many
CATGASGRREGEQYF
TGTGCCACGGGAGCTAGCGGGAGAAGGGAGGGCGAGCAGTACTTC
>TRBJ2-7|.|TRBV2|many
CASSDDPPYEQYF
TGTGCCAGCAGTGACGATCCTCCCTACGAGCAGTACTTC
>TRBJ1-6|.|TRBV5-5|few
CASSLIQGYSPLHF
TGTGCCAGCAGCTTGATTCAGGGTTATTCACCCCTCCACTTT
>TRBJ2-5|.|TRBV12-3/TRBV12-4|many
CASSSGLRGETQYF
TGTGCCAGCAGTTCAGGGTTACGCGGCGAGACCCAGTACTTC
>TRBJ1-1|TRBD1|TRBV4-1|.
CASSRRIYRGGSRGNTEAFF
TGCGCCAGCAGCCGCAGGATCTACAGGGGGGGCTCGCGGGGAAACACTGAAGCTTTCTTT
>TRBJ2-2|TRBD2|TRBV5-1|few
CASSQLAGAPTGELFF
TGCGCCAGCAGCCAACTAGCGGGGGCGCCCACCGGGGAGCTGTTTTTT
>TRBJ2-2|TRBD1|TRBV20-1|.
CSALDRGNTGELFF
TGCAGTGCACTTGACAGGGGGAACACCGGGGAGCTGTTTTTT
>TRBJ2-1|TRBD2|TRBV5-1|.
CASSPSGGAYSNNEQFF
TGCGCCAGCAGCCCTTCCGGGGGGGCCTACTCCAACAATGAGCAGTTCTTC
>TRBJ2-3|TRBD2|TRBV28|many
CASSYGGRAKDTQYF
TGTGCCAGCAGTTACGGCGGGAGGGCCAAGGATACGCAGTATTTT
>TRBJ1-4|.|TRBV27|many
CASSLSGRGLTNEKLFF
TGTGCCAGCAGTTTATCGGGGAGGGGATTGACTAATGAAAAACTGTTTTTT
>TRBJ2-5|TRBD2|TRBV28|many
CASSGRVGLAGGSSETQYF
TGTGCCAGCAGCGGTAGAGTGGGACTAGCGGGAGGTTCTTCCGAGACCCAGTACTTC
>TRBJ2-6|TRBD2|TRBV7-8|many
CASSPFWEGISGANVLTF
TGTGCCAGCAGCCCGTTTTGGGAGGGAATATCTGGGGCCAACGTCCTGACTTTC
>TRBJ1-1|TRBD1|TRBV7-9|.
CASSPGQGWTEAFF
TGTGCCAGCAGCCCAGGACAGGGTTGGACTGAAGCTTTCTTT
>TRBJ2-1|.|TRBV30|.
CAWSVGLSTEQFF
TGTGCCTGGAGTGTCGGACTATCTACCGAGCAGTTCTTC
>TRBJ2-6|.|TRBV6-5|few
CASSYDRGTGANVLTF
TGTGCCAGCAGTTACGATCGGGGAACTGGGGCCAACGTCCTGACTTTC
>TRBJ2-1|TRBD2|TRBV12-3/TRBV12-4|.
CASSFVSGRWNEQFF
TGTGCCAGCAGTTTTGTTAGCGGGAGGTGGAATGAGCAGTTCTTC
>TRBJ1-5|.|TRBV27|.
CASTRGLAGSNLLQPQHF
TGTGCCAGCACCCGAGGACTAGCGGGATCCAATCTATTGCAGCCCCAGCATTTT